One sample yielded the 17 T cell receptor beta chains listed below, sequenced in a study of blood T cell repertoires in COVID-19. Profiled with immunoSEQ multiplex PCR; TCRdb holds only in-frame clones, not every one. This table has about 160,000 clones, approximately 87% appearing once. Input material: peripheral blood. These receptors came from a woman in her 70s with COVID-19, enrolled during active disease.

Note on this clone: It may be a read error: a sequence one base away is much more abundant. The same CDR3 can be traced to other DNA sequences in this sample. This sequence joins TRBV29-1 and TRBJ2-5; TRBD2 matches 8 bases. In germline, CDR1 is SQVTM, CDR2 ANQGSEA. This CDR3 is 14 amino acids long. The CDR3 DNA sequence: TGCCGGGTGGGGGCACCGGGGGGGGGAGAGACCCAGTACTTC. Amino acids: CRVGAPGGGETQYF.

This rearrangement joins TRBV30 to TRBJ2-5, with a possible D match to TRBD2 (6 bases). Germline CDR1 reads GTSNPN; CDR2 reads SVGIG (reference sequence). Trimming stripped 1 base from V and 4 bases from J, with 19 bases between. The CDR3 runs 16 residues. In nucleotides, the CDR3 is TGTGCCTGGAGTGGGGGGTTTGGGGGGACCCTAGAGACCCAGTACTTC. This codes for CAWSGGFGGTLETQYF.

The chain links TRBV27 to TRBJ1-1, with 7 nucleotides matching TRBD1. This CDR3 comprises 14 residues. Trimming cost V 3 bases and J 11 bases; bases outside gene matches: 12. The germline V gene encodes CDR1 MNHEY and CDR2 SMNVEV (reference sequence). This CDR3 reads CASSLTGIAVAAFF. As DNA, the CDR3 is TGTGCCAGCAGTTTGACAGGGATCGCAGTGGCGGCTTTCTTT.

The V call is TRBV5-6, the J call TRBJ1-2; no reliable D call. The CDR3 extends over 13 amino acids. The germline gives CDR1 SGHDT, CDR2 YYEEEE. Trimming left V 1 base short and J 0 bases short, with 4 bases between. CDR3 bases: TGTGCCAGCAGCTTGCGGGCTAACTATGGCTACACCTTC. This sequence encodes CASSLRANYGYTF.

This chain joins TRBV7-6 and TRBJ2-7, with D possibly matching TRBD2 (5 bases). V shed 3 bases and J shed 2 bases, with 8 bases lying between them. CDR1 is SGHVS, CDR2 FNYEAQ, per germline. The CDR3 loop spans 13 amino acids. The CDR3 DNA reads TGTGCCAGCAGCTTGGACGGGACCTACGAGCAGTACTTC. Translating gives CASSLDGTYEQYF. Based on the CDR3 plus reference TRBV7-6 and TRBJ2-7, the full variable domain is GAGVSQSPRYKVTKRGQDVALRCDPISGHVSLYWYRQALGQGPEFLTYFNYEAQQDKSGLPNDRFSAERPEGSISTLTIQRTEQRDSAMYRCASSLDGTYEQYFGPGTRLTVT.

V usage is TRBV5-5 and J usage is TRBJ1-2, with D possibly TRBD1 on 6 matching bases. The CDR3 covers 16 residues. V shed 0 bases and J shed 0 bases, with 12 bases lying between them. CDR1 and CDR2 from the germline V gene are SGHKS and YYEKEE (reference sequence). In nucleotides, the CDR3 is TGTGCCAGCAGCTTGGCGGGGGCGGGGGCTAACTATGGCTACACCTTC. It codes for CASSLAGAGANYGYTF. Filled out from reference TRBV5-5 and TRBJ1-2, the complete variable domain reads DAGVTQSPTHLIKTRGQQVTLRCSPISGHKSVSWYQQVLGQGPQFIFQYYEKEERGRGNFPDRFSARQFPNYSSELNVNALLLGDSALYLCASSLAGAGANYGYTFGSGTRLTVV.

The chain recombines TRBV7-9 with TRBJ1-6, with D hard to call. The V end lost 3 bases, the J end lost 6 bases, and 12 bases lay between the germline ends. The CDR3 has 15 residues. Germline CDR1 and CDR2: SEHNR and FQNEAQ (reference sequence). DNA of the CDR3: TGTGCCAGCAGCTTCGCTGGGAGGAGTAATTCACCCCTCCACTTT. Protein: CASSFAGRSNSPLHF. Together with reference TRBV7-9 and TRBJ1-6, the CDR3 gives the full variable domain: DTGVSQNPRHKITKRGQNVTFRCDPISEHNRLYWYRQTLGQGPEFLTYFQNEAQLEKSRLLSDRFSAERPKGSFSTLEIQRTEQGDSAMYLCASSFAGRSNSPLHFGNGTRLTVT.

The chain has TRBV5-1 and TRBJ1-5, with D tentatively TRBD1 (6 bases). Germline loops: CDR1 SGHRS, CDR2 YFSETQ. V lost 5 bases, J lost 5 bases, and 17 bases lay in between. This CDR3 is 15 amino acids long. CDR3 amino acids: CASSSDGQPHQPQHF. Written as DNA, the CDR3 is TGCGCCAGCAGTTCGGACGGACAGCCACATCAGCCCCAGCATTTT.

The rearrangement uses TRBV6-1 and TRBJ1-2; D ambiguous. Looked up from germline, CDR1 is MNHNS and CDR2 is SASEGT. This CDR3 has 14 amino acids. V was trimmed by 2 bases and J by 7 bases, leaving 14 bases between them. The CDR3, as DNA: TGTGCCAGCAGTGAATTACGGGAGGGCGGTGGCTACACCTTC. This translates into CASSELREGGGYTF.

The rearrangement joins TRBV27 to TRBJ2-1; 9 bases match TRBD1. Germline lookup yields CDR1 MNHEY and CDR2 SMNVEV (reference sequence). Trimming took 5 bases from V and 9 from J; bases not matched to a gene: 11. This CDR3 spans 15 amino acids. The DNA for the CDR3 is TGTGCCAGCAGTCCTGCACTTACAGGGGGCACTGAGCAGTTCTTC. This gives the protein CASSPALTGGTEQFF.

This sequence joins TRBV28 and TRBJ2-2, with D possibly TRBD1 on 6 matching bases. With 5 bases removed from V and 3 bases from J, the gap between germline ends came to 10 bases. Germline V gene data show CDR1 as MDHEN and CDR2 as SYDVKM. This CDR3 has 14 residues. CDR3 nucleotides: TGTGCCAGCAGTCCACAGGGATACACCGGGGAGCTGTTTTTT. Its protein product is CASSPQGYTGELFF.

The CDR3 region is CASNFGQSNQPQHF. In DNA form, the CDR3 reads TGTGCCAGTAACTTCGGACAGAGTAATCAGCCCCAGCATTTT. This sequence joins TRBV19 and TRBJ1-5, with a possible D match to TRBD1 (6 bases). V lost 7 bases, J lost 4 bases, and 14 bases lay in between. This CDR3 region has 14 residues. The germline V gene encodes CDR1 LNHDA and CDR2 SQIVND (reference sequence).

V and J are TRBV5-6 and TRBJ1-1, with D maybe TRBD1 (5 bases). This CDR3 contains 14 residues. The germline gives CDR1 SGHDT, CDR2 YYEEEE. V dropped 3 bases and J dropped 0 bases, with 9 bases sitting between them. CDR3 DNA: TGTGCCAGCAGCTCCCAGGGCTTGAACACTGAAGCTTTCTTT. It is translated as CASSSQGLNTEAFF.

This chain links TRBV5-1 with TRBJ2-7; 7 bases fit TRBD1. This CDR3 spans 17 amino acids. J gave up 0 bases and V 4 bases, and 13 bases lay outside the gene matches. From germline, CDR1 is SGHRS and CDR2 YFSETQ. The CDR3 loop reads CASSTQTGPFASYEQYF. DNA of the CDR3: TGCGCCAGCAGCACCCAGACAGGGCCCTTTGCCTCCTACGAGCAGTACTTC.

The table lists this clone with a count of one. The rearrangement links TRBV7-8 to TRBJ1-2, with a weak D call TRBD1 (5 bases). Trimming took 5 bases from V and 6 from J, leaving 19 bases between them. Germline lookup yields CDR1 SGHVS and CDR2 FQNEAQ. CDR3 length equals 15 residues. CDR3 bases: TGTGCCAGCAGCCCTCGCGGGACGGTGCCCAATGGCTACACCTTC. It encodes CASSPRGTVPNGYTF.

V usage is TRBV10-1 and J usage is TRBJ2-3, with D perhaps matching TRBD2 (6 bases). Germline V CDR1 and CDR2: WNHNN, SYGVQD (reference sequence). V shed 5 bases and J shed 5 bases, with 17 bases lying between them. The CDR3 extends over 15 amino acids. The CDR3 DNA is TGCGCCAGCAGTACGGTGGCGGGGAGAGGAGATACGCAGTATTTT. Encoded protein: CASSTVAGRGDTQYF.

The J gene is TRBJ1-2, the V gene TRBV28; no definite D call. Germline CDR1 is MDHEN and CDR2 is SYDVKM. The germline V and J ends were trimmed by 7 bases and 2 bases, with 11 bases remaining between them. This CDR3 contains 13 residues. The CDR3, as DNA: TGTGCCAGCACCTTAGAGAGAAACTATGGCTACACCTTC. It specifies CASTLERNYGYTF.